Presented here are 32 T cell receptor beta chains from one specimen sequenced in a study of T cell changes during pregnancy in multiple sclerosis. The method was immunoSEQ multiplex PCR; TCRdb's version includes in-frame clones alone and lacks a portion of them. The table lists tens of thousands of clones, roughly 90% of them singletons, with roughly 2.7% in the top ten. Sequenced material: CD8+ T cells from peripheral blood mononuclear cells, taken in the second trimester of pregnancy. All receptors come from a female donor with multiple sclerosis, enrolled in a pregnancy study.

The rearrangement joins TRBV7-9 to TRBJ1-5; 10 nucleotides align to TRBD1. The ends lost 3 bases at V and 6 bases at J; junction bases unmatched: 5. The CDR3 contains 15 residues. Germline CDR1 SEHNR, CDR2 FQNEAQ (reference sequence). CDR3 in amino acids: CASSFGQGGVQPQHF. Here the CDR3 DNA reads TGTGCCAGCAGCTTTGGACAGGGGGGAGTTCAGCCCCAGCATTTT.

V and J are TRBV9 and TRBJ2-3; 13 bases fit TRBD2. Unmatched junction bases numbered 4, after V lost 4 bases and J lost 2 bases. The CDR3 runs 16 residues. Germline CDR1 is SGDLS and CDR2 is YYNGEE. CDR3 residues: CASSRLAGGLTDTQYF. The CDR3 region has the DNA TGTGCCAGCAGCCGACTAGCGGGGGGCCTCACAGATACGCAGTATTTT.

This chain uses TRBV6-6 with TRBJ1-6, with a weak D call TRBD1 (6 bases). Trimming cost V 5 bases and J 2 bases, with 10 bases left between them. This CDR3 has 15 amino acids. The germline V gene encodes CDR1 MNHNY and CDR2 SVGAGI (reference sequence). As DNA, the CDR3 is TGTGCCAGCAGTCCGACAGGCCCCTATAATTCACCCCTCCACTTT. Translated, it gives CASSPTGPYNSPLHF.

V and J are TRBV4-2 and TRBJ2-5; 9 nucleotides match TRBD2. The CDR3 runs to 16 residues. The V segment lost 0 bases and the J segment 5 bases; nucleotides outside the gene matches: 7. Germline loops: CDR1 LGHNA, CDR2 YNFKEQ. The CDR3 region is CASSQDGGGAPETQYF. The CDR3 nucleotides read TGTGCCAGCAGCCAAGATGGCGGGGGGGCCCCGGAGACCCAGTACTTC.

This clone was observed once. V and J are TRBV15 and TRBJ1-2; D may be TRBD1 (6 bases). Trimming cost V 0 bases and J 8 bases, with 16 bases left between them. CDR1 and CDR2 (germline): LNHNV, YYDKDF (reference sequence). This CDR3 is 15 amino acids long. The CDR3 is CATSREPPGGGGYTF. CDR3 in DNA: TGTGCCACCAGCAGAGAACCTCCGGGGGGCGGCGGCTACACCTTC.

This clone has a single count. The rearrangement uses TRBV7-2 and TRBJ2-1; D is perhaps TRBD1 (5 bases). V was pared by 3 bases and J by 3 bases, with 15 bases between. Per germline, CDR1 SGHTA and CDR2 FQGNSA. This CDR3 spans 16 amino acids. CDR3 nucleotide sequence: TGTGCCAGCAGCTTTTTCCTGGGGCCCGACTACAATGAGCAGTTCTTC. This sequence encodes CASSFFLGPDYNEQFF.

The rearrangement joins TRBV4-1 to TRBJ2-3; D remains ambiguous. V lost 1 base to trimming and J lost 2 bases, with 13 bases between them. The germline gives CDR1 MGHRA, CDR2 YSYEKL. The CDR3 has 16 residues. The CDR3 here is CASSQGSLELTDTQYF. The CDR3 DNA reads TGCGCCAGCAGCCAAGGTTCGCTAGAACTCACAGATACGCAGTATTTT.

The CDR3 DNA reads TGTGCCTCCTCTGGGGCGATGAACACTGAAGCTTTCTTT. It encodes CASSGAMNTEAFF. This chain uses TRBV19 with TRBJ1-1, with a possible D match to TRBD1 (5 bases). The CDR3 spans 13 residues. The germline V and J ends were trimmed by 11 bases and 0 bases, with 13 bases remaining between them. Per the germline V gene, CDR1 is LNHDA and CDR2 is SQIVND (reference sequence).

The genes are TRBV6-5 and TRBJ1-2; D not resolved. V lost 0 bases to trimming and J lost 7 bases, with 9 bases between them. CDR3 length equals 13 residues. The germline V gene encodes CDR1 MNHEY and CDR2 SVGAGI. In DNA form, the CDR3 reads TGTGCCAGCAGTTACTCCCAGGCGGGTGGCTACACCTTC. This translates into CASSYSQAGGYTF.

CDR3 sequence reads: CASSFLVTGVYGYTF. CDR3 bases: TGTGCCAGCAGTTTCCTGGTGACAGGGGTCTATGGCTACACCTTC. The J gene is TRBJ1-2, the V gene TRBV6-5; 8 bases map to TRBD1. J was trimmed by 4 bases and V by 4 bases; bases with no gene match: 8. The CDR3 runs 15 residues. Per germline, CDR1 MNHEY and CDR2 SVGAGI.

V is TRBV7-2 and J is TRBJ1-2, with D maybe TRBD1 (6 bases). Germline lookup yields CDR1 SGHTA and CDR2 FQGNSA. V lost 5 bases and J 7 bases, leaving 20 bases between the germline ends. The CDR3 sequence is 15 residues long. The CDR3 sequence: CASSQPGHFTRGYTF. The CDR3, as DNA: TGTGCCAGCAGCCAACCGGGACACTTCACACGTGGCTACACCTTC.

The chain uses TRBV7-6 and TRBJ2-7; 8 nucleotides agree with TRBD1. Unmatched junction bases numbered 2, after V lost 6 bases and J lost 4 bases. Germline-derived CDR1 and CDR2 are SGHVS and FNYEAQ. This CDR3 comprises 12 residues. The CDR3 region has the DNA TGTGCCAGCAGAGGACAGGGTTACGAGCAGTACTTC. This encodes CASRGQGYEQYF.

The chain has TRBV6-1 and TRBJ1-2, with D perhaps matching TRBD1 (6 bases). The germline V and J ends were trimmed by 1 base and 8 bases, with 26 bases remaining between them. The CDR3 runs 18 residues. CDR1 and CDR2 (germline): MNHNS, SASEGT. The CDR3 DNA sequence: TGTGCCAGCAGTGAAGTCCGAACGACGTGGGGGCCCGCCTGGGGCTACACCTTC. Its translation: CASSEVRTTWGPAWGYTF.

This rearrangement joins TRBV13 to TRBJ2-3; the match to TRBD2 covers 11 bases. CDR1 is PRHDT, CDR2 FYEKMQ, per germline (reference sequence). With V trimmed by 4 bases and J by 3 bases, 6 bases remained unmatched. The CDR3 is made up of 16 amino acids. CDR3 DNA: TGTGCCAGCAGCTCGAACCCTAGCGGGGGGACAGATACGCAGTATTTT. Translating gives CASSSNPSGGTDTQYF. Using reference TRBV13 and TRBJ2-3 for the parts outside the CDR3, the full variable domain is AAGVIQSPRHLIKEKRETATLKCYPIPRHDTVYWYQQGPGQDPQFLISFYEKMQSDKGSIPDRFSAQQFSDYHSELNMSSLELGDSALYFCASSSNPSGGTDTQYFGPGTRLTVL.

For the CDR3, the DNA is TGCAGCGTAGTTGACAGCTTGAACACTGAAGCTTTCTTT. Its translation: CSVVDSLNTEAFF. The V gene is TRBV29-1, the J gene TRBJ1-1; TRBD1 might be the D (5 bases). V was trimmed by 6 bases and J by 0 bases, leaving 11 bases between them. CDR3 size: 13 residues. CDR1 and CDR2 (germline): SQVTM, ANQGSEA.

The genes are TRBV9 and TRBJ2-5; D is possibly TRBD1 (6 bases). Germline V gives CDR1 SGDLS, CDR2 YYNGEE. The CDR3 is made up of 13 amino acids. Trimming left V 3 bases short and J 4 bases short, with 10 bases between. CDR3 region: CASSAGTTETQYF. CDR3 nucleotide sequence: TGTGCCAGCAGCGCCGGGACAACAGAGACCCAGTACTTC.

The rearrangement links TRBV7-9 to TRBJ2-7; 9 bases align to TRBD1. This CDR3 has 16 residues. J gave up 6 bases and V 5 bases, and 14 bases lay outside the gene matches. Germline V gene lookup returns CDR1 SEHNR and CDR2 FQNEAQ (reference sequence). The CDR3 region is CASSAIGDRDMSEQYF. The CDR3 coding sequence is TGTGCCAGCAGCGCCATCGGGGACAGGGACATGTCCGAGCAGTACTTC.

The CDR3 is CASSFRLAGGYNEQFF. Written as DNA, the CDR3 is TGTGCCAGCAGCTTCCGACTAGCGGGGGGGTACAATGAGCAGTTCTTC. The V call is TRBV11-2, the J call TRBJ2-1; 14 bases match TRBD2. The CDR3 sequence is 16 residues long. Germline lookup yields CDR1 SGHAT and CDR2 FQNNGV. The junction had 2 bases not matched to a gene; V was cut back by 3 bases and J by 4 bases.

The chain links TRBV7-9 to TRBJ2-2; D gene uncertain. CDR3 length equals 15 residues. Trimming removed 0 bases at V and 0 bases at J, with 5 bases between. CDR1 and CDR2 (germline): SEHNR, FQNEAQ (reference sequence). CDR3 coding DNA: TGTGCCAGCAGCTTAGCGACTGCGAACACCGGGGAGCTGTTTTTT. Translation gives CASSLATANTGELFF.

This clone was observed a single time. The gene calls are TRBV27 and TRBJ2-1; possible D gene TRBD2, 7 bases. The CDR3 sequence is 16 residues long. Trimming stripped 5 bases from V and 0 bases from J, with 14 bases between. Germline V CDR1 and CDR2: MNHEY, SMNVEV (reference sequence). The CDR3 DNA follows: TGTGCCAGCAGTCCCGGAGGGGGGGGCTCCTACAATGAGCAGTTCTTC. This encodes CASSPGGGGSYNEQFF.

The chain employs TRBV5-4 and TRBJ1-1, with TRBD1 matching 8 bases. V lost 2 bases, J lost 5 bases, and 5 bases stayed unmatched. Per germline, CDR1 SGHNT and CDR2 YYREEE (reference sequence). The CDR3 has 14 amino acids. CDR3 in amino acids: CASSLQGDRTEAFF. CDR3 DNA sequence: TGTGCCAGCAGCTTACAGGGGGACAGGACTGAAGCTTTCTTT.

The rearrangement joins TRBV15 to TRBJ2-5, with D perhaps TRBD1 (6 bases). Germline V lookup: CDR1 LNHNV, CDR2 YYDKDF (reference sequence). Trimming left V 0 bases short and J 5 bases short, with 16 bases between. The CDR3 has 16 amino acids. The CDR3 sequence is CATSRDGTTNGETQYF. The CDR3 DNA follows: TGTGCCACCAGCAGAGATGGGACAACCAACGGGGAGACCCAGTACTTC.

The CDR3 is CASSLSGSGGYYNEQFF. CDR3 coding DNA: TGTGCCAGCAGCCTGAGTGGGAGCGGGGGCTATTACAATGAGCAGTTCTTC. The chain employs TRBV5-8 and TRBJ2-1; 8 positions match TRBD2. CDR3 length equals 17 residues. Germline V gene sequence: CDR1 SGHTS, CDR2 YDEGEE. V shed 4 bases and J 4 bases; nucleotides not matched to a gene: 13.

The chain carries TRBV4-3 and TRBJ2-5; the D gene is possibly TRBD1 (6 bases). The ends were cut back, 1 base at V and 6 bases at J, with 12 bases in the middle. Germline V lookup: CDR1 LGHNA, CDR2 YSLEER. The CDR3 has 14 residues. The CDR3 coding sequence is TGCGCCAGCAGCCAAGGGCAGGGGACGAAGACCCAGTACTTC. It specifies CASSQGQGTKTQYF.

The genes are TRBV30 and TRBJ2-1; 10 bases fit TRBD1. Losses at the gene ends were 1 base for V and 8 bases for J; bases not matched to a gene: 8. The CDR3 totals 15 residues. Germline V gene lookup returns CDR1 GTSNPN and CDR2 SVGIG (reference sequence). CDR3 sequence reads: CAWSDRDRGSDEQFF. The CDR3 DNA is TGTGCCTGGAGTGACCGGGACAGGGGATCCGATGAGCAGTTCTTC.

The CDR3 DNA follows: TGTGCCAGCAGCTTAGGCCGGGGTCAGCCCCAGCATTTT. Its protein product is CASSLGRGQPQHF. The chain employs TRBV7-9 and TRBJ1-5; no clear D. CDR1 is SEHNR and CDR2 is FQNEAQ in the germline V gene (reference sequence). V was pared by 1 base and J by 6 bases, with 7 bases between. This CDR3 has 13 residues.

The chain is built from TRBV6-6 and TRBJ1-2, with 9 bases that match TRBD1. CDR1 MNHNY and CDR2 SVGAGI come from the germline V gene (reference sequence). After removal of 4 bases from V and 7 bases from J, the junction contained 4 bases not matched to a gene. CDR3 length: 13 residues. The CDR3 loop reads CASSFGQGSGYTF. CDR3 coding DNA: TGTGCCAGCAGTTTTGGACAGGGGTCTGGCTACACCTTC.

The gene calls are TRBV27 and TRBJ2-5; possibly TRBD2 for D (7 bases). V lost 3 bases and J 5 bases, leaving 19 bases between the germline ends. CDR1 and CDR2 (germline): MNHEY, SMNVEV (reference sequence). The CDR3 totals 16 residues. CDR3 DNA: TGTGCCAGCAGTTTTGAGTCGAGGGGGGGTGGGGAGACCCAGTACTTC. Its translation is CASSFESRGGGETQYF.

V is TRBV5-8 and J is TRBJ1-4; 10 bases agree with TRBD1. This CDR3 is built from 15 residues. From germline, CDR1 is SGHTS and CDR2 YDEGEE. The V and J ends lost 4 bases and 8 bases, in that order; junction bases with no gene match: 8. The CDR3 bases are TGTGCCAGCAGCCCGGGACAGGGGATTAAGGAAAAACTGTTTTTT. Translating it yields CASSPGQGIKEKLFF.

The chain recombines TRBV4-1 with TRBJ2-7; D might be TRBD1 (6 bases). Germline CDR1 is MGHRA and CDR2 is YSYEKL. The ends were cut back, 0 bases at V and 7 bases at J, with 16 bases in the middle. The CDR3 loop spans 15 amino acids. The CDR3 DNA reads as TGCGCCAGCAGCCAAGACCAGGACAGTTCGTGGGAGCAGTACTTC. Translating gives CASSQDQDSSWEQYF.

The chain carries TRBV2 and TRBJ2-2; 14 bases agree with TRBD2. With 5 bases clipped from V and 4 bases from J, the junction kept 3 bases outside the gene matches. Per the germline V gene, CDR1 is SNHLY and CDR2 is FYNNEI. CDR3 length: 16 residues. This CDR3 is CASSPGLAGATGELFF. DNA for the CDR3: TGTGCCAGCAGTCCGGGACTAGCGGGGGCCACCGGGGAGCTGTTTTTT.

In its sample, this clone was seen once. The rearrangement uses TRBV5-5 and TRBJ2-7, with D possibly matching TRBD1 (6 bases). Germline V gene lookup returns CDR1 SGHKS and CDR2 YYEKEE (reference sequence). This CDR3 is built from 18 residues. Trimming pared 0 bases from V and 1 base from J, leaving 20 bases between. The DNA for the CDR3 is TGTGCCAGCAGCTTGGCGACGTGGACAGAGGGTTATTCCTACGAGCAGTACTTC. Residues: CASSLATWTEGYSYEQYF.